Here is one TCR beta chain with its context. The V end lost 0 bases, the J end lost 3 bases, and 6 bases lay between the germline ends. There are 13 residues in the CDR3. Germline V CDR1 and CDR2: LNHNV, YYDKDF (reference sequence). Expressed TCRB transcripts were sequenced, since all the RNA that had been isolated was reverse transcribed. TCRdb's table, derived via immunoSEQ multiplex PCR, lists solely in-frame clones and lacks some. This table holds about 350,000 clones, around a fifth found once. These data are taken from a study of beta chain features in type 1 diabetes. This receptor was obtained from a woman younger than 35 in good health. The chain joins TRBV15 to TRBJ2-7; no reliable D call. Source material: naive CD4+ T cells from blood. CDR3 amino acids: CATSRDYVYEQYF. DNA of the CDR3: TGTGCCACCAGCAGAGATTATGTCTACGAGCAGTACTTC.